This entry is about one T cell receptor beta chain. J lost 5 bases, V lost 1 base, and 5 bases had no gene match. The germline gives CDR1 DFQATT, CDR2 SNEGSKA (reference sequence). This CDR3 contains 14 residues. These data belong to a study of T cells after yellow fever vaccination. One entry per CDR3 protein, called by TCRdb with MiXCR from the 5' RACE reads. The table lists under 250,000 distinct CDR3 sequences, 6.9% of them singletons. The chain recombines TRBV20-1 with TRBJ2-3; 8 bases match TRBD2. The sample consisted of CD4+ T cells sorted from PBMCs, taken 15 days after the yellow fever booster vaccination. This receptor was identified in a man younger than 40 who received the YFV17D yellow fever vaccine. The CDR3 DNA reads TGCAGTGCTAGAGTCACCGGGAGGGTAGATACGCAGTATTTT. It encodes CSARVTGRVDTQYF.